This record covers a single T cell receptor (beta chain). The clone's antigen remains unknown. Base qualities are missing; no much larger clone stands one base away. This sample was taken from a study of OX40 agonist ivuxolimab in advanced cancers. The study in broad terms: Ivuxolimab was an agonistic, fully human IgG2 monoclonal antibody directed against OX40 (CD134), a costimulatory receptor. Patients were allowed to have had prior anti-PD-1, anti-PD-L1 or anti-CTLA-4 therapy, and approximately 40% of the dose-escalation patients had previously received checkpoint inhibitors. Peripheral TCRbeta sequencing was intended to test whether TCR sequence diversity was altered and clonal T-cell expansion was caused by ivuxolimab. Of the roughly 53 patients in dose escalation, about 20 had hepatocellular carcinoma, approximately 15 had melanoma, 9 had renal cell carcinoma and 9 had head and neck cancer. The paper reports the monotherapy dose-escalation portion (N of about 52 patients) of the phase I ivuxolimab trial. Partial responses occurred in three dose-escalation patients: two with cutaneous melanoma and one with hepatocellular carcinoma. The dose-escalation cohort was around 84% male with a mean age of about 54 years, ranging from roughly 20 to 80. Intravenous ivuxolimab was administered to patients every 2 weeks at six dose levels: 0.01, 0.1, 0.3, 1.5, 3 and 10 mg/kg.

Genomic DNA was extracted from sorted cells for sequencing of the TCRbeta CDR3 region. The immunoSEQ Assay was used for sequencing of TCRbeta CDR3 regions. Here the immuneACCESS table is served through TCRdb, limited to in-frame sequences with V and J called. Missing clones are a known gap in these copies; in checked studies unresolved V genes cover under half, and the rest lacks a known reason. This sample comprises over 65,000 clones, nearly 90% of them detected only once. The leading ten clones occupy approximately 0.25% of the sample. Patients with autoimmune disease history or receiving systemic immunosuppression were excluded from the trial. In every dose cohort, peripheral blood was drawn for TCR sequencing at baseline, cycle 4 day 1, and cycle 7 day 1. Samples were obtained from an open-label, multicenter, first-in-human phase I dose-escalation trial of ivuxolimab. Adults with locally advanced or metastatic melanoma, renal cell, hepatocellular, or head and neck squamous cell carcinoma were enrolled in the trial. Before TCR sequencing, CD4+ T cells and CD8+ T cells from peripheral blood were sorted into separate populations.

Study-level results and caveats: In the 0.1-3.0 mg/kg groups, partial responders were among the patients with the lowest normalized peripheral clonal expansion, particularly in CD8+ T cells. Antigen specificity was not determined for the clonally expanded peripheral T cells. Low levels of normalized T-cell clonal expansion were also seen in some nonresponding patients. At doses of 0.1 to 3.0 mg/kg, clonal expansion of both CD4+ and CD8+ blood T cells was observed from baseline to week 6. After ivuxolimab, CD8+ T cells had more expanded clones than CD4+ T cells on average.

This sequence originates from an adult with an advanced solid tumor such as melanoma, head and neck, liver or kidney cancer. The sample was CD4+ or CD8+ T cells sorted from blood, taken in a trial of the OX40 agonist ivuxolimab.

The DNA sequence reads TGTGCCAGCAGTATGGGCTCGAATGGCTACACCTTC. Translated, this is CASSMGSNGYTF. The sequence joins TRBV28 to TRBJ1-2; no D gene is confidently identified. The germline V gene encodes CDR1 MDHEN and CDR2 SYDVKM. The CDR3 runs 12 amino acids, cysteine and phenylalanine included. The kept DNA is CDR3 alone, 36 bases in frame from the first base. V lost 5 bases and J lost 6 bases; the stretch between them is 10 bases long.